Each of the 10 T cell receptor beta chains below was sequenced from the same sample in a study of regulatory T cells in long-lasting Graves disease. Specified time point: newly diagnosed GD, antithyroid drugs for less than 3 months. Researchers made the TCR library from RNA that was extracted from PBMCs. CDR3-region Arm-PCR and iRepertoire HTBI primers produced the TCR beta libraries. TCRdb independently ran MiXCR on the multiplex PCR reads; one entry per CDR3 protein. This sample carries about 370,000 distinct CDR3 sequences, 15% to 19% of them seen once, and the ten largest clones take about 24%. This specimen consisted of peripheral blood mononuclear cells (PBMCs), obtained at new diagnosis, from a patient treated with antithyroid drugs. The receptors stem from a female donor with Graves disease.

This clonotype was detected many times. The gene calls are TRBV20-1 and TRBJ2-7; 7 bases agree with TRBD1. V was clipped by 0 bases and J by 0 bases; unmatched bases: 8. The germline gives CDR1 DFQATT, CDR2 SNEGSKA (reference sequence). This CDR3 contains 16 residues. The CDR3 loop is CSARDAQGESSYEQYF. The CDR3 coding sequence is TGCAGTGCTAGAGATGCCCAGGGGGAGAGCTCCTACGAGCAGTACTTC.

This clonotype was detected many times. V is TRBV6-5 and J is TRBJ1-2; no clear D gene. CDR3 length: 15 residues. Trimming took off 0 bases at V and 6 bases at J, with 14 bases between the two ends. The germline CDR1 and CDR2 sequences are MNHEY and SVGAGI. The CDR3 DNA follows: TGTGCCAGCAGTTACTCGAGGGCGGCAGGCGATGGCTACACCTTC. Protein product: CASSYSRAAGDGYTF.

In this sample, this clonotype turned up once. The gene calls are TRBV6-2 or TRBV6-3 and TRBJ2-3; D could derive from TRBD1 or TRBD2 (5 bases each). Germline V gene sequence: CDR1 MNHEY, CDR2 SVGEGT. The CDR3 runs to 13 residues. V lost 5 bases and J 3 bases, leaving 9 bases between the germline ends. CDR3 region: CASSEGETDTQYF. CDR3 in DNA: TGTGCCAGCAGTGAAGGGGAGACAGATACGCAGTATTTT.

CDR3 sequence: CASRGTSGDRGYGYTF. The CDR3 DNA sequence: TGTGCCAGCAGGGGGACCAGTGGGGACAGGGGCTATGGCTACACCTTC. V gene TRBV28 combines with J gene TRBJ1-2; TRBD1 agrees at 10 bases. Trimming at V came to 6 bases and at J to 4 bases, leaving 11 bases not matched to a gene. CDR3 length equals 16 residues. Germline V gene lookup returns CDR1 MDHEN and CDR2 SYDVKM.

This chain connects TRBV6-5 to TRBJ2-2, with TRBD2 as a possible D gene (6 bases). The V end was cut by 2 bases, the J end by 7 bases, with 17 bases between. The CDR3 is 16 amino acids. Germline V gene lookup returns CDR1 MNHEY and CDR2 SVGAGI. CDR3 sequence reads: CASSYGTGTLGGELFF. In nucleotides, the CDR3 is TGTGCCAGCAGTTACGGAACCGGGACTCTGGGCGGGGAGCTGTTTTTT.

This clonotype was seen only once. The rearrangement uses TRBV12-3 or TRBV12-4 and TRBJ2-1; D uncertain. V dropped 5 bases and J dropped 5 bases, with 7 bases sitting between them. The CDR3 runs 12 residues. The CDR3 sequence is CASSPGHNEQFF. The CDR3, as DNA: TGTGCCAGCAGTCCCGGACACAATGAGCAGTTCTTC.

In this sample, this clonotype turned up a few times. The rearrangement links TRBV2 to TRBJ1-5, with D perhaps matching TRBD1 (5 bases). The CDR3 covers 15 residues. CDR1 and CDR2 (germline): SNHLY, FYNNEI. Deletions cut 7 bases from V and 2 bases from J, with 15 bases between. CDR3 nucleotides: TGTGCCAGCACACTCAGGGAGTGGGGCAATCAGCCCCAGCATTTT. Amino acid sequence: CASTLREWGNQPQHF.

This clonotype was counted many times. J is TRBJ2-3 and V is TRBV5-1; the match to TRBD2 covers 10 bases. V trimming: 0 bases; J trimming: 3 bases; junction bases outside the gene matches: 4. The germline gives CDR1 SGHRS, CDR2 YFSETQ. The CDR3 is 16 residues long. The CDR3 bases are TGCGCCAGCAGCTTGGTAATAGCGGGGGGTACAGATACGCAGTATTTT. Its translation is CASSLVIAGGTDTQYF.

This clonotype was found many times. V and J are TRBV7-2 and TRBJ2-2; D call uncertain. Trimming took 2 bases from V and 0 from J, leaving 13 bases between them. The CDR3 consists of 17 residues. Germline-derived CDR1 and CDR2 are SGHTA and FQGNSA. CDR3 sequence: CASSLFRVGANTGELFF. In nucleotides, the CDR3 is TGTGCCAGCAGCTTATTTAGGGTCGGAGCGAACACCGGGGAGCTGTTTTTT.

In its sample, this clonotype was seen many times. CDR3 amino acids: CASSGGASGTDTQYF. The CDR3 DNA reads TGCGCCAGCAGTGGAGGGGCTAGCGGAACAGATACGCAGTATTTT. The gene calls are TRBV10-2 and TRBJ2-3; 7 positions match TRBD2. The CDR3 totals 15 residues. Trimming cost V 4 bases and J 3 bases; bases outside gene matches: 7. Germline V lookup: CDR1 WSHSY, CDR2 SAAADI.